The 8 T cell receptor beta chains below come from one sample, sequenced in a study of T-cell memory formation after mild COVID-19. TCRdb reprocessed the 5' RACE reads via MiXCR and lists one record per CDR3 protein. This sample has about 170,000 distinct CDR3 sequences, with roughly 13% found just once. Specimen: PBMCs or a T cell subset sorted from them (not recorded which). The receptors originated from a young man who had mild COVID-19 (a few samples of this study predate the infection). Cell type and time point are not known.

The chain carries TRBV6-1 and TRBJ1-2, with TRBD1 as a possible D gene (6 bases). Germline-derived CDR1 and CDR2 are MNHNS and SASEGT. The CDR3 is 14 residues long. V was trimmed by 2 bases and J by 5 bases, leaving 12 bases between them. Written as DNA, the CDR3 is TGTGCCAGCAGTGAACCGTGGACAGCTTATGGCTACACCTTC. It specifies CASSEPWTAYGYTF.

The chain employs TRBV5-1 and TRBJ2-2; a possible D gene is TRBD2 (7 bases). This CDR3 is built from 14 residues. V gave up 4 bases and J gave up 5 bases, with 12 bases separating them. Germline V gives CDR1 SGHRS, CDR2 YFSETQ. CDR3 DNA: TGCGCCAGCAGCGGGGGGGCGTTGACCGGGGAGCTGTTTTTT. This codes for CASSGGALTGELFF.

J is TRBJ2-1 and V is TRBV18; D is unclear. Looked up from germline, CDR1 is KGHSH and CDR2 is LQKENI. The CDR3 runs 15 residues. The V end lost 3 bases, the J end lost 5 bases, and 14 bases lay between the germline ends. The CDR3, as DNA: TGTGCCAGCTCACCTGTCTGGCAACGAGACAATGAGCAGTTCTTC. Its translation is CASSPVWQRDNEQFF. Together with reference TRBV18 and TRBJ2-1, the CDR3 gives the full variable domain: NAGVMQNPRHLVRRRGQEARLRCSPMKGHSHVYWYRQLPEEGLKFMVYLQKENIIDESGMPKERFSAEFPKEGPSILRIQQVVRGDSAAYFCASSPVWQRDNEQFFGPGTRLTVL.

This clonotype occurred a few times. The V call is TRBV7-9, the J call TRBJ1-6; D unresolved. The ends were cut back, 5 bases at V and 10 bases at J, with 18 bases in the middle. Germline V gene sequence: CDR1 SEHNR, CDR2 FQNEAQ (reference sequence). The length of the CDR3 is 15 residues. CDR3 loop: CASSLQLGSSSPLHF. The CDR3, as DNA: TGTGCCAGCAGCCTCCAACTGGGCAGTTCATCACCCCTCCACTTT.

This clonotype occurred a few times. J is TRBJ2-5 and V is TRBV25-1; D is possibly TRBD1 (5 bases). The germline V gene encodes CDR1 MGHDK and CDR2 SYGVNS. V shed 7 bases and J shed 0 bases, with 9 bases lying between them. CDR3 length: 13 amino acids. The CDR3 nucleotides read TGTGCCAGCATAGGGGATTACCAAGAGACCCAGTACTTC. Translated, it gives CASIGDYQETQYF.

This chain uses TRBV7-2 with TRBJ1-6; D is unresolved. The V end lost 5 bases, the J end lost 7 bases, and 9 bases lay between the germline ends. CDR3 length: 13 amino acids. Germline V gives CDR1 SGHTA, CDR2 FQGNSA. CDR3 protein: CASSRTLNSPLHF. The CDR3 nucleotides read TGTGCCAGCAGCCGAACCCTAAATTCACCCCTCCACTTT. Drawing the rest from reference TRBV7-2 and TRBJ1-6, the complete variable domain is GAGVSQSPSNKVTEKGKDVELRCDPISGHTALYWYRQSLGQGLEFLIYFQGNSAPDKSGLPSDRFSAERTGGSVSTLTIQRTQQEDSAVYLCASSRTLNSPLHFGNGTRLTVT.

This clonotype was detected many times. The V gene is TRBV12-3 or TRBV12-4, the J gene TRBJ1-2, with D unclear. Between the trimmed V and J ends, which lost 6 bases and 1 base, there was a span of 18 bases. There are 16 residues in the CDR3. The CDR3 loop reads CASSRNVGTRNYGYTF. CDR3 bases: TGTGCCAGCAGCCGAAACGTCGGCACCCGTAACTATGGCTACACCTTC.

Ten or more counts support this clonotype. The chain joins TRBV29-1 to TRBJ1-1; D not certain. The V end lost 7 bases, the J end lost 1 base, and 16 bases lay between the germline ends. CDR1 and CDR2 (germline): SQVTM, ANQGSEA. The CDR3 is 14 residues long. CDR3 amino acids: CSAVEERSNTEAFF. The CDR3 nucleotides read TGCAGCGCTGTTGAGGAGAGATCGAACACTGAAGCTTTCTTT. Drawing the rest from reference TRBV29-1 and TRBJ1-1, the complete variable domain is SAVISQKPSRDICQRGTSLTIQCQVDSQVTMMFWYRQQPGQSLTLIATANQGSEATYESGFVIDKFPISRPNLTFSTLTVSNMSPEDSSIYLCSAVEERSNTEAFFGQGTRLTVV.